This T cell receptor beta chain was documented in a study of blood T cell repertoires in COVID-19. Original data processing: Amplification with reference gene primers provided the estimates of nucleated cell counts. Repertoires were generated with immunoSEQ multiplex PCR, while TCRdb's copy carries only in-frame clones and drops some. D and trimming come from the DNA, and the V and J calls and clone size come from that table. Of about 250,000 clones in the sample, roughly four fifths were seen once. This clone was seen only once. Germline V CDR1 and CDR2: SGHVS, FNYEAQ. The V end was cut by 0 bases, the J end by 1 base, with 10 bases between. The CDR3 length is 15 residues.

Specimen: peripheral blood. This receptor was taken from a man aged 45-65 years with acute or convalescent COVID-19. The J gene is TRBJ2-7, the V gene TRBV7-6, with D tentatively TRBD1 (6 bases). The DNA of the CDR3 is TGTGCCAGCAGCTTAGCCCAGGGGTATTCCTACGAGCAGTACTTC. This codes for CASSLAQGYSYEQYF.